The sequence of this T cell receptor (beta chain) was determined in a study of blood T cell repertoires in COVID-19. Whole-study context: Spain, Italy and the United States supplied samples that represented acute and convalescent COVID-19. T cells, B-cell-depleted T cells, or PBMCs supplied cDNA or gDNA.

The germline V gene has CDR1 MGHDK and CDR2 SYGVNS. This CDR3 is built from 17 residues. The ends were cut back, 7 bases at V and 4 bases at J, with 25 bases in the middle. As originally analysed: Nucleated cell number was recorded as an estimate derived from reference gene primer amplification. TCRdb's copy holds only in-frame clones and misses some; the assay was immunoSEQ multiplex PCR. That table gives V, J and clone size, and the DNA gave D and trimming. The sample has 150,000 to 200,000 clones; about 86% are singletons. The V and J genes are TRBV25-1 and TRBJ1-2, with D perhaps matching TRBD1 (6 bases). This clonotype originated in a man aged 60 to 69 with acute or convalescent COVID-19. Specimen: peripheral blood. CDR3 in DNA: TGTGCCAGCAAGGGCACCGGGACACTCCTGAATGTCTATGGCTACACCTTC. This gives the protein CASKGTGTLLNVYGYTF.